Below, one TCR beta chain is given with its context. Its matching antigen is unknown. Repertoires were generated with immunoSEQ multiplex PCR, while TCRdb's copy carries only in-frame clones and drops some. Of around 99,000 clones listed, roughly 88% were seen once; the top ten hold more than 4.5%. This entry comes from a study of radiotherapy plus CTLA-4 blockade in lung cancer. About the research overall: Objective responses were observed in 15% to 20% of patients, and disease control was achieved by roughly 30%.

Chemo-refractory metastatic non-small-cell lung cancer patients underwent focal radiation alongside CTLA-4 blockade with ipilimumab. CDR1 SEHNR and CDR2 FQNEAQ come from the germline V gene (reference sequence). The CDR3 runs to 17 residues. The ends lost 1 base at V and 0 bases at J; junction bases unmatched: 6. Broader study findings: Early blood T cell clone dynamics, with interferon-beta, were reported to best predict response. In blood, after radiotherapy plus ipilimumab, tumor-derived TCR clones expanded.

The material was peripheral blood, obtained from a patient treated with radiotherapy plus ipilimumab. The origin of this receptor is a human donor with non-small cell lung cancer that progressed on radiotherapy plus ipilimumab. The chain joins TRBV7-9 to TRBJ2-4; TRBD1 agrees at 7 bases. Written as DNA, the CDR3 is TGTGCCAGCAGCTTAGGTACAGGGGCCCTAGCCAAAAACATTCAGTACTTC. The encoded protein is CASSLGTGALAKNIQYF.